Following are 30 T cell receptor beta chains from one sample sequenced in a study of T-cell memory formation after mild COVID-19. TCRdb re-called the 5' RACE reads with MiXCR, one entry per CDR3 protein. The table records about 440,000 distinct CDR3 sequences, 15% to 25% of them present only once. The source material was PBMCs or a T cell subset sorted from them (not recorded which). These receptors all stem from an adult woman who had mild COVID-19 (a few samples of this study predate the infection). Cell type and time point are not known.

This clonotype has a handful of counts. V usage is TRBV24-1 and J usage is TRBJ1-5; possible D gene TRBD1, 5 bases. Germline CDR1 KGHDR, CDR2 SFDVKD. There are 15 residues in the CDR3. The V gene lost 3 bases and the J gene lost 4 bases, with 12 bases spanning the gap. CDR3: CATSDGGAGNQPQHF. The CDR3 nucleotides are TGTGCCACCAGTGATGGTGGGGCAGGGAATCAGCCCCAGCATTTT.

V usage is TRBV20-1 and J usage is TRBJ2-5; D not certain. The CDR3 consists of 13 residues. CDR1 and CDR2 (germline): DFQATT, SNEGSKA (reference sequence). Deletions cut 6 bases from V and 5 bases from J, with 16 bases between. The CDR3 DNA follows: TGCAGTGCACAGACCCCCCAACGGGAGACCCAGTACTTC. Its translation is CSAQTPQRETQYF.

This chain connects TRBV7-9 to TRBJ2-3; D tentatively reads TRBD1 or TRBD2 (5 bases each). The germline V gene encodes CDR1 SEHNR and CDR2 FQNEAQ (reference sequence). The CDR3 totals 16 residues. Trimming removed 5 bases at V and 2 bases at J, with 17 bases between. The CDR3 protein is CASSPGSGRLTDTQYF. The CDR3 DNA reads TGTGCCAGCAGCCCGGGGTCGGGACGACTCACAGATACGCAGTATTTT.

This clonotype was detected a few times. The rearrangement joins TRBV27 to TRBJ1-2; 10 bases fit TRBD1. V lost 5 bases, J lost 6 bases, and 6 bases stayed unmatched. Germline V gives CDR1 MNHEY, CDR2 SMNVEV (reference sequence). The CDR3 length is 14 residues. CDR3 in amino acids: CASSPRGTGDGYTF. The DNA of the CDR3 is TGTGCCAGCAGTCCACGAGGGACAGGGGATGGCTACACCTTC.

This clonotype was seen a handful of times. The V gene is TRBV5-8, the J gene TRBJ2-7, with D unclear. Trimming took 2 bases from V and 5 from J, leaving 5 bases between them. CDR1 SGHTS and CDR2 YDEGEE come from the germline V gene. CDR3 length: 11 residues. The CDR3 sequence is CASSFPNEQYF. In DNA form, the CDR3 reads TGTGCCAGCAGCTTTCCCAACGAGCAGTACTTC.

CDR3 in DNA: TGTGCCAGCAGTTTATCGGCTACTGGGACAGGGAATCAGCCCCAGCATTTT. Its translation is CASSLSATGTGNQPQHF. This rearrangement joins TRBV27 to TRBJ1-5; TRBD1 aligns across 9 bases. V dropped 0 bases and J dropped 4; count of bases not matched to a gene: 7. From germline, CDR1 is MNHEY and CDR2 SMNVEV (reference sequence). This CDR3 has 17 residues.

This clonotype was observed a handful of times. The chain employs TRBV5-1 and TRBJ2-3; 11 bases are a match to TRBD1. Germline V gene sequence: CDR1 SGHRS, CDR2 YFSETQ. After removal of 4 bases from V and 5 bases from J, the junction contained 9 bases not matched to a gene. The CDR3 is 16 residues long. CDR3 sequence: CASSPSWTGGGDTQYF. The CDR3 DNA reads as TGCGCCAGCAGCCCTTCATGGACAGGGGGCGGAGATACGCAGTATTTT. The entire variable domain, with the rest obtained from reference TRBV5-1 and TRBJ2-3, is as follows: KAGVTQTPRYLIKTRGQQVTLSCSPISGHRSVSWYQQTPGQGLQFLFEYFSETQRNKGNFPGRFSGRQFSNSRSEMNVSTLELGDSALYLCASSPSWTGGGDTQYFGPGTRLTVL.

This clonotype appeared many times. The junction shows a germline mismatch at one end, possibly a read error. The chain has TRBV5-1 and TRBJ2-7, with TRBD2 as a possible D gene (5 bases). The CDR3 extends over 14 amino acids. The germline gives CDR1 SGHRS, CDR2 YFSETQ. The DNA for the CDR3 is TGTGCCAGCAGTTTAGGCCCGGGGAGCTACGAGCAGTACTTC. Residues: CASSLGPGSYEQYF.

Only a few counts were recorded for this clonotype. This chain connects TRBV7-9 to TRBJ2-6; D not certain. Between the trimmed V and J ends, which lost 4 bases and 0 bases, there was a span of 13 bases. CDR3 size: 17 residues. Germline-derived CDR1 and CDR2 are SEHNR and FQNEAQ (reference sequence). The chain's CDR3 is CASSSLRWSSGANVLTF. The CDR3 DNA sequence: TGTGCCAGCAGCTCCCTTCGGTGGTCCTCTGGGGCCAACGTCCTGACTTTC.

This clonotype was detected a few times. An end of the junction does not agree with germline; a read error may underlie this. The chain is built from TRBV6-2 or TRBV6-3 and TRBJ1-2; weak D call: TRBD1 (5 bases). There are 13 residues in the CDR3. CDR1 MNHEY and CDR2 SVGEGT come from the germline V gene. CDR3 bases: TGTGCCAGCAGTTACGCAGGGAACTTTGGCTACACCTTC. As protein: CASSYAGNFGYTF.

This clonotype has at least ten counts. The chain uses TRBV7-6 and TRBJ2-3; 9 positions agree with TRBD2. Per germline, CDR1 SGHVS and CDR2 FNYEAQ. J gave up 5 bases and V 5 bases, and 11 bases lay outside the gene matches. There are 16 residues in the CDR3. CDR3 DNA sequence: TGTGCCAGCAGCCCCCGACTAGCGGTCAGCGGAGATACGCAGTATTTT. Its protein product is CASSPRLAVSGDTQYF.

This clonotype was recorded at least ten times. Sequence at one end of the junction differs from germline and may be a read error. V usage is TRBV5-1 and J usage is TRBJ2-7; 9 positions match TRBD1. The CDR3 is made up of 13 amino acids. From germline, CDR1 is SGHRS and CDR2 YFSETQ. CDR3 sequence reads: CASSLGQGGEQYF. For the CDR3, the DNA is TGTGCCAGCAGTTTGGGACAGGGTGGCGAGCAGTACTTC.

This clonotype was detected only a few times. J is TRBJ2-5 and V is TRBV5-5; possibly TRBD1 for D (5 bases). The CDR3 loop spans 14 amino acids. Trimming shortened V by 4 bases and J by 2 bases, and 12 bases separated the two germline ends. Germline CDR1 reads SGHKS; CDR2 reads YYEKEE (reference sequence). CDR3 protein: CASSPPHRQETQYF. CDR3 nucleotide sequence: TGTGCCAGCAGCCCTCCGCACAGGCAAGAGACCCAGTACTTC.

This clonotype showed up just a few times. The chain employs TRBV7-9 and TRBJ2-7; 7 bases map to TRBD1. The CDR3 spans 14 residues. Trimming took 5 bases from V and 3 from J; bases not matched to a gene: 7. Germline loops: CDR1 SEHNR, CDR2 FQNEAQ (reference sequence). The CDR3 DNA follows: TGTGCCAGCAGCCAAGGACAGGCTTACTACGAGCAGTACTTC. This gives the protein CASSQGQAYYEQYF.

This clonotype has only a few counts. The chain is built from TRBV10-3 and TRBJ1-2; D remains ambiguous. Per germline, CDR1 ENHRY and CDR2 SYGVKD. The CDR3 has 13 amino acids. CDR3 amino acids: CASEAAANYGYTF. The CDR3 DNA reads TGTGCTTCAGAGGCGGCAGCTAACTATGGCTACACCTTC.

This clonotype came up a few times. V is TRBV6-1 and J is TRBJ1-2; TRBD1 agrees at 8 bases. This CDR3 comprises 16 residues. Germline V gene lookup returns CDR1 MNHNS and CDR2 SASEGT. Germline trimming cut 5 bases from V and 6 bases from J; bases unmatched to any gene: 14. In DNA, the CDR3 is TGTGCCAGCAGTACCCTTCGGGACAGGAGGGGCGATGGCTACACCTTC. Translation gives CASSTLRDRRGDGYTF.

This clonotype was seen only a few times. The V call is TRBV7-2, the J call TRBJ1-2; no clear D gene. V was cut by 5 bases and J by 4 bases, with 17 bases left in between. Per the germline V gene, CDR1 is SGHTA and CDR2 is FQGNSA. The CDR3 consists of 15 residues. The CDR3 coding sequence is TGTGCCAGCAGCCCGGACGTGGGAAGGGCCTATGGCTACACCTTC. Its translation is CASSPDVGRAYGYTF.

This chain links TRBV30 with TRBJ2-1; D not certain. The length of the CDR3 is 15 residues. Germline V CDR1 and CDR2: GTSNPN, SVGIG (reference sequence). Trimming took 3 bases from V and 0 from J, leaving 12 bases between them. The CDR3 region has the DNA TGTGCCTGGAGGCGAGCCTCGAGCTCCTACAATGAGCAGTTCTTC. It yields the protein CAWRRASSSYNEQFF.

CDR3 DNA sequence: TGCAGTGCTAGAGTGGGGACTAGCGGGAGAGGGGGCAATGAGCAGTTCTTC. Amino acid sequence: CSARVGTSGRGGNEQFF. The V call is TRBV20-1, the J call TRBJ2-1; 14 nucleotides align to TRBD2. The trim removed 1 base at V and 6 bases at J, leaving 8 bases unmatched. The CDR3 contains 17 residues. Germline V gives CDR1 DFQATT, CDR2 SNEGSKA (reference sequence).

This clonotype was recorded a few times. V gene TRBV9 combines with J gene TRBJ2-1; TRBD1 matches 9 bases. Germline CDR1 SGDLS, CDR2 YYNGEE. CDR3 length equals 15 residues. With V trimmed by 3 bases and J by 7 bases, 8 bases remained unmatched. CDR3 sequence (DNA): TGTGCCAGCAGCGCAACCGGGACAGGGAGAAATGAGCAGTTCTTC. Translated, it gives CASSATGTGRNEQFF.

The chain uses TRBV14 and TRBJ2-1, with TRBD1 identical over 8 bases. This CDR3 comprises 17 residues. Germline CDR1 reads SGHDN; CDR2 reads FVKESK. V shed 1 base, J shed 5 bases, and the junction held 10 bases outside the gene matches. CDR3 coding DNA: TGTGCCAGCAGCCAAGCGATGACAGGGGAATTTAACAATGAGCAGTTCTTC. Translation gives CASSQAMTGEFNNEQFF.

The chain has TRBV6-5 and TRBJ2-1; D might be TRBD1 (6 bases). The CDR3 is 11 amino acids. Trimming shortened V by 7 bases and J by 10 bases, and 11 bases separated the two germline ends. The V gene's germline CDR1 is MNHEY and CDR2 SVGAGI. The CDR3 protein is CASTQGGEQFF. CDR3 sequence (DNA): TGTGCCAGCACACAGGGCGGAGAGCAGTTCTTC.

In this sample, this clonotype turned up a few times. V and J are TRBV5-1 and TRBJ2-3; unclear D gene. V lost 0 bases to trimming and J lost 0 bases, with 8 bases between them. CDR1 is SGHRS, CDR2 YFSETQ, per germline. CDR3 length: 15 residues. CDR3 in amino acids: CASSLGSTSTDTQYF. As DNA, the CDR3 is TGCGCCAGCAGCTTGGGCAGCACTAGCACAGATACGCAGTATTTT.

The gene calls are TRBV11-2 and TRBJ1-3, with D uncertain. The CDR3 is 19 amino acids. Trimming took off 0 bases at V and 0 bases at J, with 18 bases between the two ends. Germline V lookup: CDR1 SGHAT, CDR2 FQNNGV. The CDR3 region is CASSLDSSAPATSGNTIYF. DNA of the CDR3: TGTGCCAGCAGCTTAGATTCGTCAGCTCCTGCGACCTCTGGAAACACCATATATTTT.

This clonotype was recorded at least ten times. The rearrangement links TRBV12-3 or TRBV12-4 to TRBJ2-5; no clear D gene. Trimming shortened V by 5 bases and J by 3 bases, and 10 bases separated the two germline ends. The CDR3 extends over 13 amino acids. CDR3 region: CASSPGRKETQYF. The CDR3 DNA reads as TGTGCCAGCAGTCCAGGACGGAAAGAGACCCAGTACTTC.

The chain recombines TRBV20-1 with TRBJ2-5; D is unresolved. The CDR3 contains 12 residues. The germline V gene encodes CDR1 DFQATT and CDR2 SNEGSKA (reference sequence). V shed 1 base and J shed 5 bases, with 8 bases lying between them. CDR3 amino acids: CSARAGGETQYF. DNA of the CDR3: TGCAGTGCTAGAGCCGGTGGTGAGACCCAGTACTTC.

V usage is TRBV5-1 and J usage is TRBJ2-1, with no clear D. Trimming removed 0 bases from V and 8 bases from J, with 9 bases in between. The CDR3 extends over 13 amino acids. Germline CDR1 SGHRS, CDR2 YFSETQ. The CDR3: CASSLELSDEQFF. The CDR3 DNA follows: TGCGCCAGCAGCTTGGAATTAAGCGATGAGCAGTTCTTC.

In this sample, this clonotype turned up a few times. The chain couples TRBV12-3 or TRBV12-4 to TRBJ1-2; D remains unclear. V was cut by 0 bases and J by 6 bases, with 14 bases left in between. The CDR3 totals 15 residues. The DNA for the CDR3 is TGTGCCAGCAGTTTAGCGGACTACCCGAGAAATGGCTACACCTTC. This translates into CASSLADYPRNGYTF.

V gene TRBV4-3 combines with J gene TRBJ1-2, with unresolved D. Trimming left V 1 base short and J 4 bases short, with 10 bases between. The CDR3 extends over 14 amino acids. Germline V CDR1 and CDR2: LGHNA, YSLEER. The CDR3 nucleotides read TGCGCCAGCAGCCAAGGGCTTCTCGGCTATGGCTACACCTTC. Translation: CASSQGLLGYGYTF.

The genes are TRBV3-1 and TRBJ2-7; 10 nucleotides line up with TRBD2. This CDR3 is built from 17 residues. The ends lost 1 base at V and 3 bases at J; junction bases unmatched: 9. The germline V gene has CDR1 LGHDT and CDR2 YNNKEL (reference sequence). Written as DNA, the CDR3 is TGTGCCAGCAGCCAAGTTCTCGCTAGCGGGGGTTTCTACGAGCAGTACTTC. Its translation: CASSQVLASGGFYEQYF.